Below, 17 T cell receptor beta chains from the same sample are listed, as sequenced in a study of T cells after yellow fever vaccination. TCRdb reanalysed the 5' RACE reads using MiXCR and keeps one entry per CDR3 protein. The sample includes fewer than 100,000 distinct CDR3 sequences, roughly 8.2% of them seen just once. The material was CD8+ T cells not binding an NS4B(214-222) dextramer, sorted from PBMCs, obtained less than 18 days after the first yellow fever vaccination. Source of these receptors: a young man who received the YFV17D yellow fever vaccine.

This clonotype was picked up a small number of times. This chain connects TRBV6-2 or TRBV6-3 to TRBJ2-1; 12 nucleotides agree with TRBD2. Germline V gives CDR1 MNHEY, CDR2 SVGEGT. Trimming took 0 bases from V and 8 from J; bases not matched to a gene: 11. The CDR3 loop spans 18 amino acids. The DNA for the CDR3 is TGTGCCAGCAGTTACTCGCCTACTAGCGGGGGGCCTCTTTATGAGCAGTTCTTC. Its translation is CASSYSPTSGGPLYEQFF.

The J gene is TRBJ2-1, the V gene TRBV6-1, with TRBD2 matching 8 bases. The germline V gene encodes CDR1 MNHNS and CDR2 SASEGT. V gave up 1 base and J gave up 3 bases; unmatched junction bases: 14. The CDR3 sequence is 19 residues long. The CDR3 nucleotides are TGTGCCAGCAGTGAAGTCGCGACGGGAGGGAACGGCCTCTACAATGAGCAGTTCTTC. This translates into CASSEVATGGNGLYNEQFF.

At least ten counts were recorded for this clonotype. The CDR3 nucleotides read TGTGCCAGCAGCCCTGTAGGACAGGGGGGCGAGCAGTACTTC. As protein: CASSPVGQGGEQYF. The chain is built from TRBV12-3 or TRBV12-4 and TRBJ2-7; 10 bases align to TRBD1. The CDR3 is made up of 14 amino acids. J lost 6 bases, V lost 6 bases, and 8 bases had no gene match.

This clonotype was counted only a few times. V usage is TRBV29-1 and J usage is TRBJ2-2; no definite D call. The V end lost 1 base, the J end lost 5 bases, and 8 bases lay between the germline ends. Germline lookup yields CDR1 SQVTM and CDR2 ANQGSEA. The length of the CDR3 is 13 residues. The CDR3 nucleotides are TGCAGCGTTGAAGTAGGGCGGACCGGGGAGCTGTTTTTT. Translation gives CSVEVGRTGELFF.

The chain recombines TRBV7-9 with TRBJ2-1; 8 bases are shared with TRBD2. Trimming at V came to 4 bases and at J to 8 bases, leaving 13 bases not matched to a gene. This CDR3 is 16 amino acids long. The germline gives CDR1 SEHNR, CDR2 FQNEAQ (reference sequence). CDR3 sequence (DNA): TGTGCCAGCAGCTCCCCAGCGGGGGCCAAAGTCTATGAGCAGTTCTTC. This translates into CASSSPAGAKVYEQFF.

The chain joins TRBV27 to TRBJ1-5; no clear D. The CDR3 has 15 residues. V was trimmed by 0 bases and J by 3 bases, leaving 9 bases between them. Germline V CDR1 and CDR2: MNHEY, SMNVEV (reference sequence). The CDR3 loop reads CASSLSTRFNQPQHF. DNA for the CDR3: TGTGCCAGCAGTTTATCGACCCGGTTCAATCAGCCCCAGCATTTT.

This chain joins TRBV9 and TRBJ1-2, with D possibly matching TRBD1 (6 bases). The germline CDR1 and CDR2 sequences are SGDLS and YYNGEE. V lost 3 bases and J 8 bases, leaving 17 bases between the germline ends. The CDR3 is 14 amino acids. CDR3 sequence reads: CASSGGGAHGGYTF. The CDR3 DNA follows: TGTGCCAGCAGCGGTGGGGGGGCCCACGGGGGCTACACCTTC.

V gene TRBV12-3 or TRBV12-4 combines with J gene TRBJ2-7; D gene unclear. Trimming removed 2 bases at V and 0 bases at J, with 8 bases between. The CDR3 runs 14 residues. CDR3 DNA sequence: TGTGCCAGCAGTTTAAGGGCCGGCTCCTACGAGCAGTACGTC. Translated, it gives CASSLRAGSYEQYV.

V usage is TRBV4-1 and J usage is TRBJ2-5; 11 bases match TRBD2. Germline CDR1 and CDR2: MGHRA and YSYEKL. The CDR3 totals 17 residues. Losses at the gene ends were 3 bases for V and 4 bases for J; bases not matched to a gene: 10. CDR3 bases: TGCGCCAGCAGCCAGCCCATAGCGGGGGGGCTCCCAGAGACCCAGTACTTC. This sequence encodes CASSQPIAGGLPETQYF.

Many counts were recorded for this clonotype. The J gene is TRBJ2-2, the V gene TRBV13, with a tentative D call TRBD2 (5 bases). CDR1 is PRHDT and CDR2 is FYEKMQ in the germline V gene (reference sequence). This CDR3 has 14 residues. V lost 3 bases to trimming and J lost 4 bases, with 9 bases between them. Written as DNA, the CDR3 is TGTGCCAGCAGCTTTGAGGGAAGCACCGGGGAGCTGTTTTTT. Translated, it gives CASSFEGSTGELFF.

There are a few counts of this clonotype. The chain combines TRBV28 with TRBJ2-7, with a possible D match to TRBD1 (6 bases). The CDR3 spans 12 residues. Trimming left V 10 bases short and J 2 bases short, with 12 bases between. Germline loops: CDR1 MDHEN, CDR2 SYDVKM. The CDR3 DNA follows: TGTGCCACACAACAGGGAACCTACGAGCAGTACGTC. Translated: CATQQGTYEQYV.

This clonotype has just a few counts. The chain has TRBV4-1 and TRBJ2-3, with a tentative D call TRBD2 (5 bases). V was trimmed by 1 base and J by 4 bases, leaving 18 bases between them. The CDR3 is 17 residues long. Germline-derived CDR1 and CDR2 are MGHRA and YSYEKL. The CDR3 spells CASSQVGRGGMADTQYF. DNA for the CDR3: TGCGCCAGCAGCCAAGTCGGGCGTGGAGGAATGGCAGATACGCAGTATTTT.

This clonotype was seen more than once but under ten times. The rearrangement links TRBV5-7 to TRBJ2-3, with 8 bases that match TRBD1. TRBV5-7 is identified as an open reading frame with a role that is uncertain. Losses at the gene ends were 4 bases for V and 1 base for J; bases not matched to a gene: 8. The CDR3 spans 16 residues. CDR3 DNA sequence: TGTGCCAGCAGCCGGACAGGGCCCCCCTGCACAGATACGCAGTATTTT. Protein product: CASSRTGPPCTDTQYF.

The chain links TRBV7-6 to TRBJ1-3; D gene ambiguous. Germline V gene lookup returns CDR1 SGHVS and CDR2 FNYEAQ. V was trimmed by 6 bases and J by 0 bases, leaving 12 bases between them. The length of the CDR3 is 15 residues. CDR3 residues: CASRERPVSGNTIYF. Written as DNA, the CDR3 is TGTGCCAGCAGAGAGAGGCCCGTCTCTGGAAACACCATATATTTT.

This clonotype was counted only a few times. The chain uses TRBV12-3 or TRBV12-4 and TRBJ2-2; D is ambiguous. This CDR3 is built from 11 residues. Between the trimmed V and J ends, which lost 3 bases and 7 bases, there was a span of 3 bases. DNA of the CDR3: TGTGCCAGCAGTTTGAACGGGGAGCTGTTTTTT. This gives the protein CASSLNGELFF.

This clonotype was detected a few times. The chain couples TRBV4-3 to TRBJ1-4; D is unclear. CDR1 LGHNA and CDR2 YSLEER come from the germline V gene. The CDR3 contains 17 residues. Trimming stripped 0 bases from V and 1 base from J, with 12 bases between. The CDR3 bases are TGCGCCAGCAGCCAAGAATTTGGATCGGGAACTAATGAAAAACTGTTTTTT. The encoded protein is CASSQEFGSGTNEKLFF.

In this sample, this clonotype turned up a few times. The CDR3 nucleotides are TGTGCCAGCAGCTCCCCCCCGGGGAATTCACCCCTCCACTTT. Translated, it gives CASSSPPGNSPLHF. This chain connects TRBV7-9 to TRBJ1-6, with D hard to call. Germline V gene lookup returns CDR1 SEHNR and CDR2 FQNEAQ (reference sequence). The CDR3 covers 14 residues. V gave up 4 bases and J gave up 7 bases, with 11 bases separating them.